What follows describes a single TCR beta chain. The antigen remains unidentified. The data are from a study of T cell responses to AZD1222 COVID-19 vaccine. Study-wide points: Repertoires were obtained solely post-peak T cell response. Donors were largely white British and mainly female; clonal diversity was possibly underestimated. Spike-wide coverage was observed for vaccine-associated CD4 TCRs, with dominant responses at 160-218 and 743-854.

The V end lost 0 bases, the J end lost 5 bases, and 7 bases lay between the germline ends. The CDR3 sequence is 13 residues long. Per germline, CDR1 KGHSH and CDR2 LQKENI. Produced via immunoSEQ multiplex PCR; TCRdb's table is partial and in-frame only. The sample lists 180,000 or so clones, 90% to 95% occurring once. This TCR derives from an adult who received the MenACWY meningococcal vaccine as a control. Material: peripheral blood, obtained 28 days after the second dose of the MenACWY control vaccine. This rearrangement joins TRBV18 to TRBJ1-2; D is uncertain. CDR3 sequence (DNA): TGTGCCAGCTCACCACCCAGGTATTATGGCTACACCTTC. This sequence encodes CASSPPRYYGYTF.